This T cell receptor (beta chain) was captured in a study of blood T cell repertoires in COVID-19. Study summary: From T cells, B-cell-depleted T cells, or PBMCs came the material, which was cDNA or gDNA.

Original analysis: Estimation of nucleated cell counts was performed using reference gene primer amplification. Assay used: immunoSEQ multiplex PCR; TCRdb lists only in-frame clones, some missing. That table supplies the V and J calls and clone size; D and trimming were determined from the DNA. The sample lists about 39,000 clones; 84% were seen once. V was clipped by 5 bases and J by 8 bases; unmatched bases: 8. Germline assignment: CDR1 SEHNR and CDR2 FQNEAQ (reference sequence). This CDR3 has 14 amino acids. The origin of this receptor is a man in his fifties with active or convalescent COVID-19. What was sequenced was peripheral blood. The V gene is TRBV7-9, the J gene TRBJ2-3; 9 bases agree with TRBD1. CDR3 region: CASSPGTGKVTQYF. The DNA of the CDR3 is TGTGCCAGCAGCCCCGGGACAGGGAAGGTTACGCAGTATTTT.